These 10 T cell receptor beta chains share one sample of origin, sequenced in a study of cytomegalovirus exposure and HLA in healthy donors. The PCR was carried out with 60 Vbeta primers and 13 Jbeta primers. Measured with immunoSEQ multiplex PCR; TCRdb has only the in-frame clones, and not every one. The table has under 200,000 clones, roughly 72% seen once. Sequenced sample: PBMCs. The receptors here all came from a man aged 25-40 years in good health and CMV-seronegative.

The CDR3 DNA reads TGCGCCAGCAGCCACCCAGGTGGGGGCGGTCTGGAGACCCAGTACTTC. It yields the protein CASSHPGGGGLETQYF. The chain combines TRBV4-1 with TRBJ2-5, with TRBD1 as a possible D gene (6 bases). This CDR3 is built from 16 residues. Germline loops: CDR1 MGHRA, CDR2 YSYEKL. V lost 3 bases to trimming and J lost 5 bases, with 19 bases between them.

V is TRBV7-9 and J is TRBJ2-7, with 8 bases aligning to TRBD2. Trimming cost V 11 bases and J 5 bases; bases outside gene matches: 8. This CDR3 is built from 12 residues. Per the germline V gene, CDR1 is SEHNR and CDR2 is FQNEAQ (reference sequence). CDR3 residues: CASRGGRNEQYF. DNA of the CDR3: TGTGCCTCTCGGGGGGGGCGAAACGAGCAGTACTTC.

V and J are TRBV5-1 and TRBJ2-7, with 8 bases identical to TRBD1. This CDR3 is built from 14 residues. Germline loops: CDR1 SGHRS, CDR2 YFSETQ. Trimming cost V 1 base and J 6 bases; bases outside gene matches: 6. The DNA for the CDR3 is TGCGCCAGCAGCTTGAGCCCAGGGGGCGCCGAGCAGTACTTC. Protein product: CASSLSPGGAEQYF.

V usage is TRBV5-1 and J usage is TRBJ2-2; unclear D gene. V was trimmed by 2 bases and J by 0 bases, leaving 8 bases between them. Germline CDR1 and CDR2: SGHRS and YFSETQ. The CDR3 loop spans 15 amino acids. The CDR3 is CASSLPTSNTGELFF. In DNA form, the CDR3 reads TGCGCCAGCAGCTTACCTACCTCGAACACCGGGGAGCTGTTTTTT.

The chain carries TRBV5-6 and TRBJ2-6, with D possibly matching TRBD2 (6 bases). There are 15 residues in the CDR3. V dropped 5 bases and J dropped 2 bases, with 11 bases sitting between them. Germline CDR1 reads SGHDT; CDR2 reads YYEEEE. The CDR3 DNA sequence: TGTGCCAGCAGGGGGAGGAGGGCTGGGGCCAACGTCCTGACTTTC. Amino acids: CASRGRRAGANVLTF.

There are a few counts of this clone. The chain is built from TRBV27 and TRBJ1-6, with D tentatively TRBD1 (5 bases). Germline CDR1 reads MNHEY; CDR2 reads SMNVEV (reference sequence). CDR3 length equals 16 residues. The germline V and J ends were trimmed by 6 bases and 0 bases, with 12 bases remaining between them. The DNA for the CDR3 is TGTGCCAGCAGCTCGGAGGGGAGCTCCTATAATTCACCCCTCCACTTT. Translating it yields CASSSEGSSYNSPLHF.

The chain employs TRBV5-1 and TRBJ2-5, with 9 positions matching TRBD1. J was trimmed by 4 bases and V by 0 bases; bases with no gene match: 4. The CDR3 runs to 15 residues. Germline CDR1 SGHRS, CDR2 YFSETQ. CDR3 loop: CASSLGGTGRETQYF. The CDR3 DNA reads TGCGCCAGCAGCTTGGGTGGGACAGGGCGAGAGACCCAGTACTTC.

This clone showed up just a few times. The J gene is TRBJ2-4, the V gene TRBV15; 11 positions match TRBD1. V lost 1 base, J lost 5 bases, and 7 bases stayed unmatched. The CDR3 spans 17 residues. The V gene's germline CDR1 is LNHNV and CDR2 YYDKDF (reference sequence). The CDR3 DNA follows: TGTGCCACCAGCAGAGGGGGTATGGGACAGGGGGAAAACATTCAGTACTTC. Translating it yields CATSRGGMGQGENIQYF. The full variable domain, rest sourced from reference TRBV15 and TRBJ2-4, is DAMVIQNPRYQVTQFGKPVTLSCSQTLNHNVMYWYQQKSSQAPKLLFHYYDKDFNNEADTPDNFQSRRPNTSFCFLDIRSPGLGDTAMYLCATSRGGMGQGENIQYFGAGTRLSVL.

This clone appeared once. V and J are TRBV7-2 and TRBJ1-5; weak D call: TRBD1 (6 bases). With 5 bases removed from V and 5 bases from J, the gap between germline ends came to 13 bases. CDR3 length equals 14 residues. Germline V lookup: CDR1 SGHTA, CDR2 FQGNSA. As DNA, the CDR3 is TGTGCCAGCAGCCGGGACATGGTTGATCAGCCCCAGCATTTT. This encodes CASSRDMVDQPQHF.

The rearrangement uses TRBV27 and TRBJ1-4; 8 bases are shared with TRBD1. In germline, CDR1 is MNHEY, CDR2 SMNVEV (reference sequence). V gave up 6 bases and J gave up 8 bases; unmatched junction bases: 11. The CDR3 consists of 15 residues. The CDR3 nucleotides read TGTGCCAGCAGACCGCAGGGGGCAATGGGGGAAAAACTGTTTTTT. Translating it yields CASRPQGAMGEKLFF.